Below are 2 T cell receptor beta chains sequenced from a single sample in a study of blood T cell repertoires in COVID-19. Sequencing was performed with immunoSEQ multiplex PCR; in TCRdb, only in-frame clones are kept and a portion is missing. The sample records hundreds of thousands of clones, approximately 85% being singletons. Sample: peripheral blood. These receptors all stem from a human donor in a cohort sampled during active COVID-19.

V and J are TRBV2 and TRBJ2-1, with D possibly TRBD1 on 5 matching bases. The CDR3 loop spans 11 amino acids. The germline CDR1 and CDR2 sequences are SNHLY and FYNNEI. V was cut by 5 bases and J by 8 bases, with 7 bases left in between. CDR3 bases: TGTGCCAGCAGTTCAGGGTATGAGCAGTTCTTC. Translated: CASSSGYEQFF.

The V call is TRBV19, the J call TRBJ1-5; a weak D match, TRBD1 (5 bases). CDR1 LNHDA and CDR2 SQIVND come from the germline V gene (reference sequence). The V end lost 4 bases, the J end lost 3 bases, and 10 bases lay between the germline ends. This CDR3 contains 14 residues. Here the CDR3 DNA reads TGTGCCAGTAGTACAGGACACCCCAATCAGCCCCAGCATTTT. This translates into CASSTGHPNQPQHF.